The 14 T cell receptor beta chains in this list originate from one sample, sequenced in a study of STAT5B mutations in CD4+ large granular lymphocyte leukemia. Some clones are missing from TCRdb's copy, which holds only in-frame ones; the method was immunoSEQ multiplex PCR. The profile shows some 28,000 clones, about 81% of them singletons. Sequencing was performed on CD4+ T cells from blood buffy coats. Every receptor here comes from a human donor in good health.

This sequence joins TRBV11-3 and TRBJ1-4; D not resolved. The CDR3 consists of 11 residues. CDR1 is SGHNT, CDR2 YENEEA, per germline. V lost 0 bases and J lost 7, with 0 bases in between. CDR3 protein: CASSLDEKLFF. For the CDR3, the DNA is TGTGCCAGCAGCTTAGATGAAAAACTGTTTTTT.

This rearrangement joins TRBV6-1 to TRBJ1-4, with a possible D match to TRBD1 (5 bases). The CDR3 covers 15 residues. Germline CDR1 reads MNHNS; CDR2 reads SASEGT. The V gene lost 4 bases and the J gene lost 4 bases, with 13 bases spanning the gap. The CDR3 sequence: CASSGGTDYNEKLFF. CDR3 DNA sequence: TGTGCCAGCAGTGGAGGGACGGACTATAATGAAAAACTGTTTTTT.

The CDR3 reads CASSPPWTQETQYF. The DNA for the CDR3 is TGTGCCAGCTCACCACCATGGACCCAAGAGACCCAGTACTTC. The rearrangement links TRBV18 to TRBJ2-5; no firm D call. Trimming shortened V by 0 bases and J by 1 base, and 6 bases separated the two germline ends. The germline CDR1 and CDR2 sequences are KGHSH and LQKENI. The CDR3 covers 14 residues.

J is TRBJ2-7 and V is TRBV20-1; D is uncertain. This CDR3 has 10 amino acids. Trimming cost V 3 bases and J 1 base, with 1 base left between them. Germline V gives CDR1 DFQATT, CDR2 SNEGSKA (reference sequence). The CDR3 loop is CSASSYEQYF. CDR3 bases: TGCAGTGCTAGTTCCTACGAGCAGTACTTC.

The chain recombines TRBV7-6 with TRBJ1-3; D gene unclear. The CDR3 covers 15 residues. Germline CDR1 is SGHVS and CDR2 is FNYEAQ. The ends were cut back, 4 bases at V and 0 bases at J, with 10 bases in the middle. The CDR3 is CASSSAGYSGNTIYF. The CDR3 region has the DNA TGTGCCAGCAGCTCAGCCGGGTACTCTGGAAACACCATATATTTT.

This clone was detected only once. This chain connects TRBV7-9 to TRBJ1-2; perhaps TRBD1 as D (6 bases). CDR1 is SEHNR and CDR2 is FQNEAQ in the germline V gene (reference sequence). The CDR3 runs to 14 residues. Trimming cost V 4 bases and J 4 bases, with 13 bases left between them. In nucleotides, the CDR3 is TGTGCCAGCAGCTCTGGGGGGCTCGGCTATGGCTACACCTTC. Amino acids: CASSSGGLGYGYTF.

The chain is built from TRBV2 and TRBJ2-1; 11 bases agree with TRBD2. The CDR3 sequence is 13 residues long. J lost 6 bases, V lost 9 bases, and 4 bases had no gene match. Germline lookup yields CDR1 SNHLY and CDR2 FYNNEI. The CDR3 reads CARTTSGSNEQFF. CDR3 coding DNA: TGTGCCAGGACCACTAGCGGGAGCAATGAGCAGTTCTTC.

The rearrangement uses TRBV5-4 and TRBJ2-1; TRBD2 matches 12 bases. Germline assignment: CDR1 SGHNT and CDR2 YYREEE (reference sequence). J was trimmed by 10 bases and V by 4 bases; bases with no gene match: 9. The CDR3 spans 15 residues. CDR3 nucleotides: TGTGCCAGCAGCCAGACTAGCGGGAGACAAGAGGAGCAGTTCTTC. Its translation: CASSQTSGRQEEQFF. Based on the CDR3 plus reference TRBV5-4 and TRBJ2-1, the full variable domain is ETGVTQSPTHLIKTRGQQVTLRCSSQSGHNTVSWYQQALGQGPQFIFQYYREEENGRGNFPPRFSGLQFPNYSSELNVNALELDDSALYLCASSQTSGRQEEQFFGPGTRLTVL.

V and J are TRBV5-1 and TRBJ2-7; TRBD1 aligns across 7 bases. The CDR3 has 15 amino acids. The V segment lost 1 base and the J segment 1 base; nucleotides outside the gene matches: 5. CDR1 is SGHRS and CDR2 is YFSETQ in the germline V gene. The CDR3: CASSLTGQPSYEQYF. DNA for the CDR3: TGCGCCAGCAGCTTGACGGGACAGCCTTCCTACGAGCAGTACTTC.

The gene calls are TRBV10-2 and TRBJ2-5; possibly TRBD2 for D (5 bases). There are 17 residues in the CDR3. Trimming pared 7 bases from V and 2 bases from J, leaving 23 bases between. In germline, CDR1 is WSHSY, CDR2 SAAADI. The CDR3 DNA reads TGCGCCAGCAACCAACCTCCGGGAACCACAGAACAAGAGACCCAGTACTTC. Translated: CASNQPPGTTEQETQYF.

The CDR3 DNA sequence: TGCACTGTTCCCGGGCCAGATACGCAGTATTTT. As protein: CTVPGPDTQYF. The rearrangement joins TRBV20-1 to TRBJ2-3; D call uncertain. The germline gives CDR1 DFQATT, CDR2 SNEGSKA (reference sequence). The CDR3 totals 11 residues.

This clone has a handful of counts. The chain combines TRBV5-5 with TRBJ2-7; D possibly corresponds to TRBD1 (6 bases). Germline assignment: CDR1 SGHKS and CDR2 YYEKEE (reference sequence). This CDR3 is 18 amino acids long. V lost 4 bases, J lost 3 bases, and 26 bases lay in between. The CDR3: CASSKNTGILKLGYEQYF. CDR3 coding DNA: TGTGCCAGCAGCAAAAACACAGGGATTCTTAAGTTAGGCTACGAGCAGTACTTC.

The chain combines TRBV15 with TRBJ2-2; D gene uncertain. Trimming pared 1 base from V and 0 bases from J, leaving 12 bases between. Germline V gene data show CDR1 as LNHNV and CDR2 as YYDKDF (reference sequence). The CDR3 is made up of 17 amino acids. In DNA form, the CDR3 reads TGTGCCACCAGCAGAGGTGTAGCAGTATCGAACACCGGGGAGCTGTTTTTT. As protein: CATSRGVAVSNTGELFF.

V usage is TRBV6-5 and J usage is TRBJ2-7; the D gene could be TRBD1 or TRBD2 (5 bases each). From germline, CDR1 is MNHEY and CDR2 SVGAGI. This CDR3 region has 16 residues. The germline V and J ends were trimmed by 0 bases and 3 bases, with 15 bases remaining between them. Here the CDR3 DNA reads TGTGCCAGCAGTTACTCAACGAGGGGTCCCATCTACGAGCAGTACTTC. Translated: CASSYSTRGPIYEQYF.